The clone carrying this TCR beta chain was observed a handful of times. This specimen belongs to a study of cytomegalovirus exposure and HLA in healthy donors. CDR1 is SGHAT, CDR2 FQNNGV, per germline. The junction had 5 bases not matched to a gene; V was cut back by 4 bases and J by 8 bases. The CDR3 has 13 residues. In the PCR, 60 Vbeta and 13 Jbeta primers were used. The method was immunoSEQ multiplex PCR; TCRdb's version includes in-frame clones alone and lacks a portion of them. Of around 150,000 clones in the sample, more than 65% were seen once. This TCR derives from a man between 45 and 60 years old in good health and CMV-seropositive. The sequenced sample consisted of PBMCs. The chain recombines TRBV11-2 with TRBJ1-5, with TRBD1 matching over 7 bases. CDR3 loop: CASSWTGAEPQHF. DNA of the CDR3: TGTGCCAGCAGCTGGACAGGCGCGGAGCCCCAGCATTTT. Based on the CDR3 plus reference TRBV11-2 and TRBJ1-5, the full variable domain is EAGVAQSPRYKIIEKRQSVAFWCNPISGHATLYWYQQILGQGPKLLIQFQNNGVVDDSQLPKDRFSAERLKGVDSTLKIQPAKLEDSAVYLCASSWTGAEPQHFGDGTRLSIL.